This note documents a single T cell receptor beta chain sequence. The target antigen is unknown. The use of a sample-barcoded 5' primer and a J-beta primer mix characterized a second PCR of about 7 to 12 cycles. MiXCR, applied by TCRdb to the 5' RACE reads, yields one record per CDR3 protein. The data contain 730,000 or so distinct CDR3 sequences, 43% of them singletons. CDR1 is SQVTM, CDR2 ANQGSEA, per germline. The CDR3 contains 15 residues. With 3 bases clipped from V and 4 bases from J, the junction kept 6 bases outside the gene matches. The entry originates in a study of blood T cells in healthy people across ages. Study-level findings and limits: No one knew whether donors had CMV, which possibly confounded expanded clonotype changes.

The donors, all healthy, were Caucasians living in Russia, aged roughly 6 to 90. Each donor's blood draw was roughly 9.5 milliliters of peripheral blood. Total RNA was extracted at no less than 5.5 micrograms per sample. The sequencing sample was made of blood. This TCR derives from a woman aged 55-70 years in good health. The genes are TRBV29-1 and TRBJ2-2; 9 bases match TRBD2. The CDR3 spells CSVEFSGSSTGELFF. The CDR3 bases are TGCAGCGTTGAGTTTAGCGGGAGTAGCACCGGGGAGCTGTTTTTT.